The rows below give T cell receptor beta chains drawn from one sample of a study of cytomegalovirus exposure and HLA in healthy donors. The protocol was immunoSEQ multiplex PCR, while the TCRdb copy is restricted to in-frame clones and leaves out a portion. The table shows 160,000 or so clones, with around 77% occurring only once. Sample: PBMCs. Source of these receptors: a man aged 55 to 70 in good health and CMV-seronegative. CDR3s include the opening cysteine and the closing phenylalanine or tryptophan. The order of the fields is clone size, J gene, V gene, D gene, CDR3 protein, CDR3 DNA. The D gene is left open where the match is weak. Not all rows give a size; the values are once, few, many and, for expanded clones, a class.

abundance: NA; j_gene: TRBJ1-5; v_gene: TRBV6-5; d_gene: TRBD1; CDR3aa: CASRPGQERQPQHF; CDR3nt: TGTGCCAGCAGGCCAGGACAGGAACGCCAGCCCCAGCATTTT
abundance: NA; j_gene: TRBJ1-2; v_gene: TRBV30; d_gene: TRBD1; CDR3aa: CAWSTTGAYGYTF; CDR3nt: TGTGCCTGGAGTACCACAGGGGCGTATGGCTACACCTTC
abundance: NA; j_gene: TRBJ2-5; v_gene: TRBV5-5; d_gene: TRBD2; CDR3aa: CASSSSGGHQETQYF; CDR3nt: TGTGCCAGCAGTTCTAGCGGGGGCCACCAAGAGACCCAGTACTTC
abundance: NA; j_gene: TRBJ1-4; v_gene: TRBV6-6; d_gene: TRBD1; CDR3aa: CASSGQDRGLEKLFF; CDR3nt: TGTGCCAGCAGTGGACAAGACAGGGGGCTAGAAAAACTGTTTTTT
abundance: NA; j_gene: TRBJ1-6; v_gene: TRBV5-8; d_gene: TRBD1; CDR3aa: CASSTGQGASPLHF; CDR3nt: TGTGCCAGCAGCACAGGACAGGGAGCATCACCCCTCCACTTT
abundance: NA; j_gene: TRBJ1-4; v_gene: TRBV10-1; d_gene: NA; CDR3aa: CASSPSGINEKLFF; CDR3nt: TGCGCCAGCAGTCCTTCGGGGATCAATGAAAAACTGTTTTTT
abundance: NA; j_gene: TRBJ2-2; v_gene: TRBV28; d_gene: TRBD2; CDR3aa: CASRGGGLASPGELFF; CDR3nt: TGTGCCAGCAGAGGTGGAGGACTAGCTTCCCCCGGGGAGCTGTTTTTT
abundance: NA; j_gene: TRBJ2-4; v_gene: TRBV7-9; d_gene: TRBD1; CDR3aa: CASSRDRAENIQYF; CDR3nt: TGTGCCAGCAGCAGGGACAGGGCGGAAAACATTCAGTACTTC
abundance: NA; j_gene: TRBJ2-7; v_gene: TRBV15; d_gene: TRBD2; CDR3aa: CATSRARPSGGGEQYF; CDR3nt: TGTGCCACCAGCAGAGCACGCCCCTCTGGGGGGGGCGAGCAGTACTTC
abundance: NA; j_gene: TRBJ1-1; v_gene: TRBV2; d_gene: NA; CDR3aa: CASSEGGGTEAFF; CDR3nt: TGTGCCAGCAGTGAGGGGGGGGGCACTGAAGCTTTCTTT
abundance: NA; j_gene: TRBJ1-3; v_gene: TRBV15; d_gene: NA; CDR3aa: CATSEDSPPDGNTIYF; CDR3nt: TGTGCCACCAGCGAGGACAGCCCCCCCGATGGAAACACCATATATTTT
abundance: few; j_gene: TRBJ2-1; v_gene: TRBV28; d_gene: NA; CDR3aa: CASLDRSVESGDEQFF; CDR3nt: TGTGCCAGCCTCGACAGGAGCGTAGAAAGTGGGGATGAGCAGTTCTTC
abundance: NA; j_gene: TRBJ2-7; v_gene: TRBV5-6; d_gene: TRBD1; CDR3aa: CASTRDSSYEQYF; CDR3nt: TGTGCCAGCACCCGGGACAGCTCCTACGAGCAGTACTTC
abundance: NA; j_gene: TRBJ2-7; v_gene: TRBV2; d_gene: NA; CDR3aa: CASSTVRGYEQYF; CDR3nt: TGTGCCAGCAGTACCGTACGGGGCTACGAGCAGTACTTC
abundance: NA; j_gene: TRBJ2-1; v_gene: TRBV11-2; d_gene: TRBD2; CDR3aa: CASSLLLSGGANNEQFF; CDR3nt: TGTGCCAGCAGCTTATTGCTCAGCGGGGGGGCCAACAATGAGCAGTTCTTC
abundance: few; j_gene: TRBJ2-4; v_gene: TRBV2; d_gene: NA; CDR3aa: CASSEAGGLFPKNIQYF; CDR3nt: TGTGCCAGCAGTGAAGCGGGGGGGCTCTTTCCCAAAAACATTCAGTACTTC
abundance: NA; j_gene: TRBJ2-7; v_gene: TRBV5-1; d_gene: NA; CDR3aa: CASSYNRAYEQYF; CDR3nt: TGCGCCAGCAGCTACAACAGGGCGTACGAGCAGTACTTC
abundance: few; j_gene: TRBJ1-2; v_gene: TRBV9; d_gene: NA; CDR3aa: CASSVYPGGRPYGYPF; CDR3nt: TGTGCCAGCAGCGTTTACCCTGGAGGGCGCCCCTATGGCTACCCCTTC
abundance: NA; j_gene: TRBJ2-3; v_gene: TRBV29-1; d_gene: NA; CDR3aa: CSASTSTDTQYF; CDR3nt: TGCAGCGCATCCACTAGCACAGATACGCAGTATTTT
abundance: NA; j_gene: TRBJ2-7; v_gene: TRBV18; d_gene: TRBD2; CDR3aa: CASSPLPPGRPPTYEQYF; CDR3nt: TGTGCCAGCTCACCACTTCCCCCCGGGAGGCCCCCCACCTACGAGCAGTACTTC
abundance: NA; j_gene: TRBJ1-2; v_gene: TRBV6-1; d_gene: NA; CDR3aa: CASSDPISAGPAGYTF; CDR3nt: TGTGCCAGCAGTGACCCAATCTCGGCAGGGCCTGCGGGCTACACCTTC
abundance: NA; j_gene: TRBJ2-7; v_gene: TRBV7-3; d_gene: TRBD2; CDR3aa: CASSLAGTSSYEQYF; CDR3nt: TGTGCCAGCAGCTTAGCCGGGACTAGCTCCTACGAGCAGTACTTC
abundance: NA; j_gene: TRBJ2-5; v_gene: TRBV7-9; d_gene: TRBD2; CDR3aa: CASSLAGSGGPQETQYF; CDR3nt: TGTGCCAGCAGCTTAGCCGGAAGCGGGGGGCCTCAAGAGACCCAGTACTTC
abundance: NA; j_gene: TRBJ2-5; v_gene: TRBV5-1; d_gene: TRBD1; CDR3aa: CASSSAQGPLRTQYF; CDR3nt: TGCGCCAGCAGCTCTGCACAGGGGCCCCTTCGGACCCAGTACTTC
abundance: NA; j_gene: TRBJ2-5; v_gene: TRBV7-6; d_gene: TRBD1; CDR3aa: CASSLTNDRARETQYF; CDR3nt: TGTGCCAGCAGCCTGACAAACGACAGGGCTCGGGAGACCCAGTACTTC
abundance: NA; j_gene: TRBJ2-1; v_gene: TRBV5-1; d_gene: NA; CDR3aa: CASSLEAGAGEQFF; CDR3nt: TGCGCCAGCAGCTTGGAGGCGGGGGCGGGTGAGCAGTTCTTC
abundance: once; j_gene: TRBJ1-2; v_gene: TRBV30; d_gene: NA; CDR3aa: CAWRRTGITPYGYPF; CDR3nt: TGTGCCTGGAGGAGAACAGGGATCACCCCCTATGGCTACCCCTTC
abundance: NA; j_gene: TRBJ1-1; v_gene: TRBV6-4; d_gene: TRBD1; CDR3aa: CASSATGGATEAFF; CDR3nt: TGTGCCAGCAGTGCCACAGGGGGCGCGACTGAAGCTTTCTTT
abundance: NA; j_gene: TRBJ1-2; v_gene: TRBV15; d_gene: NA; CDR3aa: CATSSERLNYGYTF; CDR3nt: TGTGCCACCAGCAGTGAAAGACTTAACTATGGCTACACCTTC
abundance: NA; j_gene: TRBJ2-3; v_gene: TRBV4-2; d_gene: TRBD2; CDR3aa: CASGSGGLNTQYF; CDR3nt: TGTGCCAGCGGGTCGGGGGGGCTAAATACGCAGTATTTT
abundance: NA; j_gene: TRBJ1-6; v_gene: TRBV9; d_gene: NA; CDR3aa: CASSEAGDGSPLHF; CDR3nt: TGTGCCAGCAGCGAGGCAGGGGACGGTTCACCCCTCCACTTT
abundance: NA; j_gene: TRBJ2-1; v_gene: TRBV5-1; d_gene: TRBD2; CDR3aa: CASSPAGGARPPNEQFF; CDR3nt: TGCGCCAGCAGTCCCGCCGGGGGGGCCAGACCCCCCAATGAGCAGTTCTTC
abundance: NA; j_gene: TRBJ2-4; v_gene: TRBV6-5; d_gene: NA; CDR3aa: CASSFIETGVQYF; CDR3nt: TGTGCCAGCAGTTTTATCGAGACAGGAGTTCAGTACTTC
abundance: NA; j_gene: TRBJ1-2; v_gene: TRBV15; d_gene: TRBD1; CDR3aa: CATSRDVDRAVGYTF; CDR3nt: TGTGCCACCAGCAGAGATGTCGACAGGGCGGTTGGCTACACCTTC
abundance: NA; j_gene: TRBJ2-7; v_gene: TRBV6-7; d_gene: TRBD2; CDR3aa: CASSYSSGVEGYEQYF; CDR3nt: TGTGCCAGCAGTTACTCGAGCGGGGTAGAAGGCTACGAGCAGTACTTC
abundance: NA; j_gene: TRBJ2-1; v_gene: TRBV5-1; d_gene: TRBD2; CDR3aa: CASSLVLAGGGEQFF; CDR3nt: TGCGCCAGCAGCTTGGTCCTAGCGGGGGGGGGTGAGCAGTTCTTC
abundance: NA; j_gene: TRBJ2-7; v_gene: TRBV5-5; d_gene: NA; CDR3aa: CASSPSTGYSYEQYF; CDR3nt: TGTGCCAGCAGCCCCTCTACAGGGTATAGCTACGAGCAGTACTTC